This T cell receptor (beta chain) was sequenced for a study of beta chain features in type 1 diabetes. The ends were cut back, 8 bases at V and 2 bases at J, with 13 bases in the middle. The CDR3 sequence is 13 residues long. Per germline, CDR1 MDHEN and CDR2 SYDVKM. One heparinised blood draw averaging approximately 100 mL was given by each donor. The isolated RNA, all of it, was reverse transcribed, so expressed TCRB transcripts were what got sequenced. Generated by immunoSEQ multiplex PCR, the TCRdb table keeps only in-frame clones and is missing some. Of under 900,000 clones listed, roughly a sixth were seen once; the top ten hold 0.02% to 0.025%. Study results and limitations: Shortening that was moderate but significant affected the TCRB CDR3s of Type 1 diabetes patients in all four CD4+ subsets.

Turning to this clone: Its target is not known.

Sample: naive CD4+ T cells from blood. The chain uses TRBV28 and TRBJ2-7; D gene unclear. This TCR was recovered from a woman aged 18-29 years in good health. CDR3 nucleotides: TGTGCCAGCTGTCCCTCCTCCCCCTACGAGCAGTACTTC. Protein product: CASCPSSPYEQYF.